Below, one T cell receptor (beta chain) is given with its context. The data were taken from a study of T cells after somatic rescue of genetic block. The CDR3 is 14 amino acids. V lost 10 bases, J lost 1 base, and 15 bases lay in between. CDR1 and CDR2 from the germline V gene are MNHEY and SVGAGI. Only in-frame clones appear in the TCRdb table, and some are missing; sequencing was by immunoSEQ multiplex PCR. The sample lists some 15,000 clones, over 70% seen once, with 13% to 15% in the top ten. This TCR was recovered from a boy younger than 18. The rearrangement uses TRBV6-5 and TRBJ2-3; possible D gene TRBD2, 6 bases. The source material was peripheral blood mononuclear cells (PBMCs). The CDR3 sequence: CATTQDYGTDTQYF. The CDR3 coding sequence is TGTGCCACTACCCAGGACTACGGCACAGATACGCAGTATTTT.